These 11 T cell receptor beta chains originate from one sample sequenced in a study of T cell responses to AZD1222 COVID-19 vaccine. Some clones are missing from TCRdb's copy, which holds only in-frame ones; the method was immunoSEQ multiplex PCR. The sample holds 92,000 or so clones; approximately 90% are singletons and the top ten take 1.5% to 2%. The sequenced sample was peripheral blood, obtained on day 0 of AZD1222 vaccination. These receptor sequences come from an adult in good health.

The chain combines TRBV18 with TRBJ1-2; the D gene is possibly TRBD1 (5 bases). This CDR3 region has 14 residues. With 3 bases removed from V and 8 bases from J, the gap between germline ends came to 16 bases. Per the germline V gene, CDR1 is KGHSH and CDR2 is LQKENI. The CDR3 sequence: CASSPRVSLEGYTF. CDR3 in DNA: TGTGCCAGCTCACCCAGGGTCTCCCTGGAGGGCTACACCTTC.

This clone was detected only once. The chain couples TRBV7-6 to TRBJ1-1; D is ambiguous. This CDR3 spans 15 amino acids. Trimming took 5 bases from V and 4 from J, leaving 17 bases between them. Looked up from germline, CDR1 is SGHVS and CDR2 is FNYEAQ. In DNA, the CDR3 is TGTGCCAGCAGCGCCGGTCCACCTGGGGTCACTGAAGCTTTCTTT. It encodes CASSAGPPGVTEAFF.

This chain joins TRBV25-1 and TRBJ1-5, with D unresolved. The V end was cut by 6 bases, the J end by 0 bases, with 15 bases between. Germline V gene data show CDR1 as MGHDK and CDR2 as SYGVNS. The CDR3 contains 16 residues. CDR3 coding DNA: TGTGCCAGCAGAATGGACGGCCTTTATAGCAATCAGCCCCAGCATTTT. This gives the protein CASRMDGLYSNQPQHF.

CDR3 DNA: TGCGCCAGCAGCCCTACCTTAGGCAGGGAAGCTTTCTTT. Translated, it gives CASSPTLGREAFF. The rearrangement uses TRBV4-3 and TRBJ1-1; D gene unclear. Germline V CDR1 and CDR2: LGHNA, YSLEER. Trimming took 4 bases from V and 8 from J, leaving 14 bases between them. The CDR3 loop spans 13 amino acids.

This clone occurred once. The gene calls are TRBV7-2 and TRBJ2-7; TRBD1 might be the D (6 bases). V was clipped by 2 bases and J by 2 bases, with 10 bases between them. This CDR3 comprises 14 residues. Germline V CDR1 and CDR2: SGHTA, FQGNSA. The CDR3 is CASSLQGIAYEQYF. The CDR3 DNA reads TGTGCCAGCAGCTTACAGGGGATAGCCTACGAGCAGTACTTC.

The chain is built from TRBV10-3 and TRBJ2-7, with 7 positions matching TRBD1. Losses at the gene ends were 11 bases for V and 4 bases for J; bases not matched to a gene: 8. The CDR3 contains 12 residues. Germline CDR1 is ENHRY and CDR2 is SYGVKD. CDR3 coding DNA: TGTGCCGCCCAGGGACAGACGTACGAGCAGTACTTC. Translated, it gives CAAQGQTYEQYF.

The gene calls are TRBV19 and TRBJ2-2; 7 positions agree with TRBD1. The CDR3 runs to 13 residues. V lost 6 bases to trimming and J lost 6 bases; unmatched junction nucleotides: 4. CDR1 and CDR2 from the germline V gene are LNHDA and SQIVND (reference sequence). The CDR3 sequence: CASSFQGAGELFF. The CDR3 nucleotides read TGTGCCAGTAGCTTTCAGGGGGCCGGGGAGCTGTTTTTT.

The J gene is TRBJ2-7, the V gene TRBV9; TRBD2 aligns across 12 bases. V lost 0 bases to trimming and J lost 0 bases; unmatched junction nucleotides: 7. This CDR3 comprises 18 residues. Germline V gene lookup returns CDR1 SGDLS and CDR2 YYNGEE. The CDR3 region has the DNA TGTGCCAGCAGCGTAGCTCCTAGCGGGGGGGTACTCTCCTACGAGCAGTACTTC. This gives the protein CASSVAPSGGVLSYEQYF.

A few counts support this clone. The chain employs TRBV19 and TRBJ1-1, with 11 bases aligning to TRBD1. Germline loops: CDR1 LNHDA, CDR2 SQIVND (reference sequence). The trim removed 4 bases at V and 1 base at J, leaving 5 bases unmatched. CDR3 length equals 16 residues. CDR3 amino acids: CASSSRTGGKNTEAFF. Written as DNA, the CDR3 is TGTGCCAGTAGTAGCCGGACAGGGGGCAAGAACACTGAAGCTTTCTTT. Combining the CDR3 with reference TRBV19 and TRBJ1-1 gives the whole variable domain DGGITQSPKYLFRKEGQNVTLSCEQNLNHDAMYWYRQDPGQGLRLIYYSQIVNDFQKGDIAEGYSVSREKKESFPLTVTSAQKNPTAFYLCASSSRTGGKNTEAFFGQGTRLTVV.

The CDR3 DNA follows: TGTGCCAGCAGCACAGAGTTCAACACTGAAGCTTTCTTT. Its protein product is CASSTEFNTEAFF. The chain combines TRBV7-9 with TRBJ1-1; D gene uncertain. In germline, CDR1 is SEHNR, CDR2 FQNEAQ (reference sequence). Trimming pared 5 bases from V and 2 bases from J, leaving 9 bases between. CDR3 length equals 13 residues.

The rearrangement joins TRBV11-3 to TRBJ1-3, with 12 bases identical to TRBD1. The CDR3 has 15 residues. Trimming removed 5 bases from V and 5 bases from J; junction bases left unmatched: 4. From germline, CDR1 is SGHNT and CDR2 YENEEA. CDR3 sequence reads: CASSPGQGARNTIYF. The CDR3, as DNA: TGTGCCAGCAGCCCGGGACAGGGGGCAAGAAACACCATATATTTT.